Below, 32 T cell receptor beta chains from the same sample are listed, as sequenced in a study of metastatic and nonmetastatic thyroid tumors. No treatment of any kind had been given to any patient before thyroid surgery. MiXCR re-clonotyped the PCR reads for TCRdb. The table records almost 9,000 clones, roughly 14% of them present only once. Sample: blood. Source of these receptors: a female donor with papillary thyroid cancer or a benign thyroid nodule (not recorded which). Some clones in this sample may be carry-over from other donors' samples.

This clone is medium-sized (0.01 to 0.1%) by share. The chain joins TRBV5-1 to TRBJ2-1, with TRBD2 matching 11 bases. Germline assignment: CDR1 SGHRS and CDR2 YFSETQ. V was pared by 1 base and J by 4 bases, with 10 bases of the junction left unmatched. The CDR3 length is 18 residues. CDR3 sequence (DNA): TGCGCCAGCAGCTTGACCCTAGCGGGGGGCCAAGTTTACAATGAGCAGTTCTTC. Translation gives CASSLTLAGGQVYNEQFF.

In its sample, this clone ranks as medium-sized (0.01 to 0.1%). This chain uses TRBV4-3 with TRBJ2-3; 7 nucleotides agree with TRBD2. The CDR3 extends over 15 amino acids. The germline gives CDR1 LGHNA, CDR2 YSLEER. V lost 5 bases, J lost 4 bases, and 9 bases stayed unmatched. In DNA, the CDR3 is TGCGCCAGCAGCTGGGGGGGAGGGCAGGCAGATACGCAGTATTTT. Residues: CASSWGGGQADTQYF.

This clone is categorized as medium-sized. V usage is TRBV12-5 and J usage is TRBJ1-2; a weak D match, TRBD1 (5 bases). The CDR3 length is 13 residues. Per germline, CDR1 LGHNT and CDR2 FRNRAP. V lost 3 bases and J lost 5, with 10 bases in between. CDR3 amino acids: CASGLEPGYGYTF. In nucleotides, the CDR3 is TGTGCTAGTGGTTTAGAGCCAGGGTATGGCTACACCTTC.

In this sample, this clone turned up a few times. The V and J genes are TRBV6-1 and TRBJ2-1; 9 nucleotides align to TRBD2. The CDR3 length is 13 residues. The junction had 5 bases not matched to a gene; V was cut back by 6 bases and J by 8 bases. Germline assignment: CDR1 MNHNS and CDR2 SASEGT. The CDR3 sequence: CASSYSGSDEQFF. CDR3 in DNA: TGTGCCAGCAGCTATAGCGGGAGTGATGAGCAGTTCTTC.

This clone qualifies as medium-sized. J is TRBJ2-7 and V is TRBV12-3 or TRBV12-4; D perhaps matches TRBD2 (7 bases). The CDR3 is 14 residues long. Deletions cut 2 bases from V and 3 bases from J, with 11 bases between. CDR3 residues: CASSLTGGFYEQYF. In DNA form, the CDR3 reads TGTGCCAGCAGTTTAACGGGGGGCTTCTACGAGCAGTACTTC.

This clone was seen only a few times. The rearrangement links TRBV6-1 to TRBJ2-6; TRBD2 might be the D (5 bases). V dropped 5 bases and J dropped 3 bases, with 17 bases sitting between them. This CDR3 has 17 amino acids. Germline loops: CDR1 MNHNS, CDR2 SASEGT. The CDR3 DNA follows: TGTGCCAGCAGTCCAGCGCCTCCCCGGGGTGGGGCCAACGTCCTGACTTTC. It translates to CASSPAPPRGGANVLTF.

This clone is medium-sized. The V and J genes are TRBV27 and TRBJ2-3, with 10 bases fitting TRBD2. Germline CDR1 is MNHEY and CDR2 is SMNVEV (reference sequence). The V and J ends lost 0 bases and 1 base, in that order; junction bases with no gene match: 10. The CDR3 sequence is 19 residues long. CDR3 protein: CASSLSSSGGPTRTDTQYF. As DNA, the CDR3 is TGTGCCAGCAGTTTATCGTCTAGCGGGGGCCCAACCCGCACAGATACGCAGTATTTT.

In its sample, this clone is medium-sized (0.01 to 0.1%). The gene calls are TRBV12-3 or TRBV12-4 and TRBJ2-2; 9 bases agree with TRBD1. This CDR3 region has 15 residues. V was pared by 7 bases and J by 7 bases, with 10 bases of the junction left unmatched. The CDR3 DNA reads as TGTGCCAGCACCAAGAGACAGGGGGTTCACGGGGAGCTGTTTTTT. Its protein is CASTKRQGVHGELFF.

This clone has at least ten counts. The chain joins TRBV5-1 to TRBJ2-5; D not certain. This CDR3 comprises 13 residues. CDR1 and CDR2 from the germline V gene are SGHRS and YFSETQ. V was cut by 7 bases and J by 2 bases, with 12 bases left in between. The CDR3 spells CASQTSGQETQYF. CDR3 nucleotide sequence: TGCGCCAGCCAAACTTCAGGTCAAGAGACCCAGTACTTC.

There are many counts of this clone. Other DNA sequences in this specimen translate into the identical CDR3. J is TRBJ2-1 and V is TRBV9; possibly TRBD1 or TRBD2 for D (5 bases each). Trimming stripped 3 bases from V and 10 bases from J, with 8 bases between. Germline values: CDR1 SGDLS, CDR2 YYNGEE. The CDR3 length is 11 residues. CDR3 in DNA: TGTGCCAGCAGCGCTGAGGGGGAGCAGTTCTTC. The encoded protein is CASSAEGEQFF.

This clone showed up many times. This sequence joins TRBV7-2 and TRBJ2-3; 11 bases match TRBD2. The germline CDR1 and CDR2 sequences are SGHTA and FQGNSA. V lost 5 bases, J lost 2 bases, and 6 bases stayed unmatched. This CDR3 spans 16 amino acids. CDR3 sequence reads: CASSLGTSGNTDTQYF. CDR3 nucleotides: TGTGCCAGCAGCCTAGGGACTAGCGGCAACACAGATACGCAGTATTTT.

With regard to this clone: Being one base from a much bigger clone, this may be a read error. This chain joins TRBV19 and TRBJ2-4; D is uncertain. Trimming shortened V by 6 bases and J by 4 bases, and 22 bases separated the two germline ends. Per germline, CDR1 LNHDA and CDR2 SQIVND (reference sequence). The CDR3 is 17 amino acids. The CDR3 coding sequence is TGTGCCAGTAGCAACCGACCGAGAGCTATACCGAAAAACATTCAGTACTTC. It translates to CASSNRPRAIPKNIQYF.

This clone was detected ten times or more. The chain has TRBV5-5 and TRBJ1-2; D not certain. The germline gives CDR1 SGHKS, CDR2 YYEKEE (reference sequence). The V end was cut by 0 bases, the J end by 5 bases, with 5 bases between. The CDR3 runs to 12 residues. The CDR3 nucleotides are TGTGCCAGCAGCTTGGGGGCGTATGGCTACACCTTC. Translating it yields CASSLGAYGYTF.

This clone was recorded many times. The germline gene is not matched at one end of the junction; a read error may be the cause. This CDR3 is also generated by other DNA sequences in the sample. The chain combines TRBV19 with TRBJ2-7, with D possibly matching TRBD1 (9 bases). From germline, CDR1 is LNHDA and CDR2 SQIVND (reference sequence). The length of the CDR3 is 14 residues. CDR3 sequence: CASSSGTGTYEQYF. In DNA form, the CDR3 reads TGTGCCAGCAGTAGCGGGACAGGGACCTACGAGCAGTACTTC.

By share of the sample, this clone is medium-sized. The genes are TRBV12-3 or TRBV12-4 and TRBJ2-3; 10 nucleotides align to TRBD2. This CDR3 is built from 16 residues. The junction had 6 bases not matched to a gene; V was cut back by 4 bases and J by 2 bases. This chain's CDR3 is CASSSSGRVTTDTQYF. CDR3 bases: TGTGCCAGCAGTTCGAGCGGGAGGGTTACCACAGATACGCAGTATTTT.

As for this clone: This sample includes further DNA sequences coding for the same CDR3. The chain couples TRBV18 to TRBJ2-1, with D unclear. The CDR3 contains 15 residues. V dropped 5 bases and J dropped 0 bases, with 11 bases sitting between them. The germline CDR1 and CDR2 sequences are KGHSH and LQKENI. The DNA for the CDR3 is TGTGCCAGCTCAGCTGGAACAGCCTCCTACAATGAGCAGTTCTTC. It specifies CASSAGTASYNEQFF.

In its sample, this clone ranks as medium-sized (0.01 to 0.1%). The CDR3 region is CASSQPGLARTDTQYF. CDR3 bases: TGCGCCAGCAGCCAACCCGGACTAGCACGCACAGATACGCAGTATTTT. J is TRBJ2-3 and V is TRBV4-1; 8 bases agree with TRBD2. Germline values: CDR1 MGHRA, CDR2 YSYEKL. The CDR3 extends over 16 amino acids. J gave up 1 base and V 2 bases, and 5 bases lay outside the gene matches.

This clone is judged medium-sized. J is TRBJ2-3 and V is TRBV10-3; tentative D call: TRBD2 (5 bases). CDR1 and CDR2 from the germline V gene are ENHRY and SYGVKD. The CDR3 has 13 amino acids. Trimming cost V 6 bases and J 7 bases, with 14 bases left between them. The CDR3 reads CAISKEERNTQYF. The CDR3 DNA is TGTGCCATCAGCAAGGAGGAGAGGAATACGCAGTATTTT.

The rearrangement links TRBV5-5 to TRBJ2-3; no definite D call. The germline V gene has CDR1 SGHKS and CDR2 YYEKEE (reference sequence). CDR3 length equals 13 residues. V shed 6 bases and J shed 5 bases, with 13 bases lying between them. Here the CDR3 DNA reads TGTGCCAGCACCCACCTTGGGGTAGATACGCAGTATTTT. This sequence encodes CASTHLGVDTQYF.

This clone was seen at least ten times. The J gene is TRBJ2-3, the V gene TRBV4-2; possibly TRBD1 for D (6 bases). The ends were cut back, 2 bases at V and 0 bases at J, with 18 bases in the middle. The CDR3 has 18 amino acids. Germline loops: CDR1 LGHNA, CDR2 YNFKEQ. DNA for the CDR3: TGTGCCAGCAGCCAACCCCCTGGGGGCTACTCTAGCACAGATACGCAGTATTTT. The encoded protein is CASSQPPGGYSSTDTQYF.

The chain carries TRBV20-1 and TRBJ2-3, with D maybe TRBD2 (6 bases). The CDR3 loop spans 14 amino acids. V was trimmed by 0 bases and J by 1 base, leaving 8 bases between them. Germline assignment: CDR1 DFQATT and CDR2 SNEGSKA (reference sequence). CDR3 bases: TGCAGTGCTAGAGATCCGGGAGGCACAGATACGCAGTATTTT. It specifies CSARDPGGTDTQYF.

This clone was counted only a few times. The CDR3 nucleotides read TGTGCCAGCAGCTGGGACAGGGAACTAAATTCACCCCTCCACTTT. Protein sequence: CASSWDRELNSPLHF. The genes are TRBV5-6 and TRBJ1-6; 9 nucleotides align to TRBD1. CDR3 size: 15 residues. V lost 3 bases and J lost 7; bases outside the gene matches: 5. CDR1 is SGHDT and CDR2 is YYEEEE in the germline V gene. Using reference TRBV5-6 and TRBJ1-6 for the parts outside the CDR3, the full variable domain is DAGVTQSPTHLIKTRGQQVTLRCSPKSGHDTVSWYQQALGQGPQFIFQYYEEEERQRGNFPDRFSGHQFPNYSSELNVNALLLGDSALYLCASSWDRELNSPLHFGNGTRLTVT.

Relative to its sample, this clone is medium-sized. The chain couples TRBV10-3 to TRBJ2-3; 7 nucleotides agree with TRBD2. Germline assignment: CDR1 ENHRY and CDR2 SYGVKD. Unmatched junction bases numbered 2, after V lost 3 bases and J lost 8 bases. CDR3 length: 12 amino acids. The CDR3 DNA follows: TGTGCCATCAGTGACAGGGAGGGTACGCAGTATTTT. This translates into CAISDREGTQYF.

This clone was seen ten or more times. The V gene is TRBV20-1, the J gene TRBJ2-3, with D possibly matching TRBD1 (5 bases). This CDR3 is built from 12 residues. Germline lookup yields CDR1 DFQATT and CDR2 SNEGSKA (reference sequence). Between the trimmed V and J ends, which lost 4 bases and 1 base, there was a span of 6 bases. The CDR3 loop is CSAKGGTDTQYF. The CDR3 region has the DNA TGCAGTGCTAAAGGGGGCACAGATACGCAGTATTTT.

This clone was seen a few times. The V call is TRBV6-1, the J call TRBJ2-3; 8 nucleotides agree with TRBD2. The length of the CDR3 is 15 residues. From germline, CDR1 is MNHNS and CDR2 SASEGT. V lost 0 bases and J lost 3; bases outside the gene matches: 2. CDR3 DNA: TGTGCCAGCAGTGAAGCGGGGACTAGTACAGATACGCAGTATTTT. Amino acids: CASSEAGTSTDTQYF.

At least ten counts were recorded for this clone. The CDR3 sequence is CASSPARNNEQFF. The CDR3 nucleotides are TGTGCCAGCTCACCGGCGCGGAACAATGAGCAGTTCTTC. This chain joins TRBV18 and TRBJ2-1; D gene ambiguous. The CDR3 has 13 residues. Between the trimmed V and J ends, which lost 3 bases and 5 bases, there was a span of 8 bases. The germline V gene encodes CDR1 KGHSH and CDR2 LQKENI.

This clone is medium-sized (0.01 to 0.1%). The chain recombines TRBV27 with TRBJ1-2; no definite D call. From germline, CDR1 is MNHEY and CDR2 SMNVEV (reference sequence). The CDR3 totals 12 residues. Trimming stripped 0 bases from V and 8 bases from J, with 7 bases between. The CDR3 region is CASSLSGNGYTF. CDR3 bases: TGTGCCAGCAGTTTATCGGGGAACGGCTACACCTTC.

Notes on this clone: The junction shows a germline mismatch at one end, possibly a read error. Different DNA sequences within this sample yield the same CDR3. The rearrangement joins TRBV11-2 to TRBJ1-5; D not certain. Germline V gene lookup returns CDR1 SGHAT and CDR2 FQNNGV. CDR3 length: 13 amino acids. CDR3 amino acids: CASSLEKGQPQHF. Here the CDR3 DNA reads TGTGCCAGCAGCTTGGAAAAGGGTCAGCCCCAACATTTT.

This clone was detected ten times or more. This sequence joins TRBV11-3 and TRBJ2-3, with 8 nucleotides matching TRBD2. Germline CDR1 and CDR2: SGHNT and YENEEA. Trimming removed 5 bases from V and 2 bases from J; junction bases left unmatched: 9. The CDR3 spans 16 residues. This chain's CDR3 is CASSPTGGGHTDTQYF. Here the CDR3 DNA reads TGTGCCAGCAGCCCGACGGGGGGGGGGCACACAGATACGCAGTATTTT.

This clone is medium-sized. The rearrangement links TRBV6-5 to TRBJ2-1, with 8 bases identical to TRBD2. This CDR3 spans 14 amino acids. Looked up from germline, CDR1 is MNHEY and CDR2 is SVGAGI. V shed 2 bases, J shed 4 bases, and the junction held 1 base outside the gene matches. The CDR3 bases are TGTGCCAGCAGTTACCAGCGGGAGTACAATGAGCAGTTCTTC. Translation gives CASSYQREYNEQFF.

This clone turned up a few times. The junction and the germline gene differ at one end; a read error may be behind it. This chain joins TRBV2 and TRBJ2-5; D may match TRBD1 or TRBD2 (6 bases each). This CDR3 region has 15 residues. Germline loops: CDR1 SNHLY, CDR2 FYNNEI. This CDR3 is CASSEGGGVQETQYF. The DNA of the CDR3 is TGTGCCAGCAGCGAAGGAGGGGGTGTCCAAGAGACCCAGTACTTC.

Only a few counts were recorded for this clone. V and J are TRBV2 and TRBJ2-1; tentative D call: TRBD2 (6 bases). This CDR3 spans 13 amino acids. V was shortened by 4 bases and J by 14 bases, with 18 bases between the two germline ends. Germline loops: CDR1 SNHLY, CDR2 FYNNEI. CDR3: CASSVDSSAQEFF. In DNA form, the CDR3 reads TGTGCCAGCAGTGTAGATTCTAGCGCCCAGGAGTTCTTC.